The 19 T cell receptor beta chains below all came from one sample that was sequenced in a study of tissue T cells after allogeneic stem cell transplantation (dated by TCRdb to the early 2020s). Per the publication, the time point label means: mouse harvest day 7 after allogeneic transplant. Each mouse graft consisted of 10^7 T-cell-depleted bone marrow cells plus 10^6 splenic CD5+ T cells and was given by tail vein injection. The protocol used for the library was the immunoSEQ multiplex PCR assay. TCRdb limited this immuneACCESS table to in-frame rearrangements with V and J called. A share of clones is missing; checked studies link under half to unresolved V genes, and the rest is unexplained. The table for this sample lists about 9,500 clones; about half of them were counted only once. The ten largest clones take up roughly 6.9% of the sample. The source material was gut tissue. The source is a female BALB/c mouse given C57BL/6 T cells with graft-versus-host disease after an allogeneic hematopoietic cell transplant.

To note about this clone: Gene names and germline refer to mouse. The read falls 1 residue short of the CDR3 end, and the missing part is taken from the germline J gene. The rearrangement uses TRBV26 and TRBJ2-3; no firm D call. CDR3 length: 12 residues. V was shortened by 6 bases and J by 0 bases, with 4 bases between the two germline ends. The germline CDR1 and CDR2 sequences are KGHPV and FQNQEV (reference sequence). CDR3 DNA, as far as it was read: TGTGCCAGCAGCGGGAGTGCAGAAACGCTGTAT. This codes for CASSGSAETLY. The entire CDR3 is CASSGSAETLYF.

About this clone: Genes and germline are mouse. The CDR3 end lies 1 residue beyond the end of the read and is filled in from the germline J gene. The chain has TRBV16 and TRBJ2-4; D not resolved. The germline V gene encodes CDR1 SGHSA and CDR2 FRNQAP. The germline V and J ends were trimmed by 5 bases and 1 base, with 4 bases remaining between them. The CDR3 length is 12 residues. The CDR3 DNA, read in part, is TGTGCAAGCAGCGGGGGTCAAAACACCTTGTAC. Protein product: CASSGGQNTLY. The complete CDR3 protein is CASSGGQNTLYF.

This clone was observed a handful of times. Mouse gene names and germline throughout. The read ends 1 residue shy of where the CDR3 ends; the end is completed using the germline J gene. This chain connects TRBV26 to TRBJ1-3; D is unclear. The V end was cut by 4 bases, the J end by 2 bases, with 6 bases between. CDR3 length: 13 amino acids. Germline V gives CDR1 KGHPV, CDR2 FQNQEV (reference sequence). The CDR3 bases that were read are TGTGCCAGCAGTCCCGCGGCTGGAAATACGCTCTAT. Protein sequence: CASSPAAGNTLY. The CDR3, in full, reads CASSPAAGNTLYF.

As concerns this clone: The gene names given are mouse names. The missing CDR3 end, 1 residue past where the read stops, is filled in from the germline J gene. This chain links TRBV12-1 with TRBJ2-1, with 7 bases that match TRBD1. V lost 4 bases and J lost 1; bases outside the gene matches: 6. CDR1 is SGHSN and CDR2 is HYEKVE in the germline V gene. The CDR3 loop spans 15 amino acids. The CDR3 region is CASSLDRANYAEQFF. Partial CDR3 DNA: TGTGCCAGCTCGCTCGACAGGGCGAACTATGCTGAGCAGTTC.

Turning to this clone: Mouse germline and gene names are used. The CDR3 end falls 1 residue outside the read, so it is completed with the germline J gene. The V call is TRBV19, the J call TRBJ1-4; a weak D match, TRBD1 (5 bases). V lost 6 bases and J lost 0, with 12 bases in between. Germline assignment: CDR1 FNHDT and CDR2 SITEND (reference sequence). This CDR3 spans 15 amino acids. The CDR3 DNA, read in part, is TGTGCCAGCATCTCCGGACAAATTTCCAACGAAAGATTATTT. Its translation is CASISGQISNERLF. The entire CDR3 protein is CASISGQISNERLFF.

There are a few counts of this clone. The gene names given are mouse names. The CDR3 goes on 1 residue after the read ends, and that part is filled in from the germline J gene. Other nucleotide sequences from this sample produce the same CDR3. The chain couples TRBV13-2 to TRBJ1-1; D is undetermined. The CDR3 contains 14 residues. Between the trimmed V and J ends, which lost 0 bases and 0 bases, there was a span of 6 bases. From germline, CDR1 is NNHNN and CDR2 SYGAGS (reference sequence). This chain's CDR3 is CASGDATANTEVFF. The sequenced CDR3 bases are TGTGCCAGCGGTGATGCCACAGCAAACACAGAAGTCTTC.

In the case of this clone: Each gene name is a mouse one. The read halts 1 residue ahead of the CDR3 end, with the missing end drawn from the germline J gene. V and J are TRBV26 and TRBJ1-1; D is perhaps TRBD1 (5 bases). The V end lost 2 bases, the J end lost 4 bases, and 5 bases lay between the germline ends. This CDR3 has 12 residues. From germline, CDR1 is KGHPV and CDR2 FQNQEV (reference sequence). The CDR3 spells CASSLQGTEVFF. Partial CDR3 DNA: TGTGCCAGCAGTCTGCAGGGCACAGAAGTCTTC.

This clone counts as large. The gene symbols are mouse symbols. The read ends 1 residue before the CDR3 terminus; that terminus is restored from the germline J gene. The V call is TRBV13-2, the J call TRBJ2-4; 11 bases agree with TRBD2. Germline loops: CDR1 NNHNN, CDR2 SYGAGS (reference sequence). Trimming cost V 5 bases and J 2 bases; bases outside gene matches: 1. This CDR3 has 14 amino acids. Incomplete CDR3 DNA: TGTGCCAGCGGGGGACTGGGGGTTCAAAACACCTTGTAC. Encoded protein: CASGGLGVQNTLY. The CDR3 as a whole reads CASGGLGVQNTLYF.

Turning to this clone: These gene names are mouse names. The read terminates 1 residue ahead of where the CDR3 ends, so the germline J gene completes it. The chain recombines TRBV13-1 with TRBJ2-7; no clear D gene. Trimming took 8 bases from V and 7 from J, leaving 7 bases between them. CDR1 is NSHNY and CDR2 is SYGAGN in the germline V gene. This CDR3 contains 9 residues. CDR3 bases read: TGTGCCAGACCCGCAGAACAGTAC. Its protein is CARPAEQY. The full CDR3 sequence reads CARPAEQYF.

By share of the sample, this clone is medium-sized. Mouse gene names and germline throughout. The missing CDR3 end, 1 residue past where the read stops, is filled in from the germline J gene. This sequence joins TRBV12-1 and TRBJ1-4; no clear D gene. The CDR3 length is 13 residues. The germline V and J ends were trimmed by 0 bases and 12 bases, with 13 bases remaining between them. Germline lookup yields CDR1 SGHSN and CDR2 HYEKVE. The CDR3: CASSLLDSQRLFF. The CDR3 DNA, read in part, is TGTGCCAGCTCTCTCCTGGACTCCCAGCGATTATTT.

The table lists this clone with a few counts. Gene names refer to mouse genes. The read terminates 1 residue ahead of where the CDR3 ends, so the germline J gene completes it. The rearrangement uses TRBV5 and TRBJ2-7; 9 bases fit TRBD2. J was trimmed by 4 bases and V by 4 bases; bases with no gene match: 5. Germline loops: CDR1 LGHNA, CDR2 YNLKQL (reference sequence). The CDR3 contains 14 residues. CDR3 protein: CASSRETGGYEQYF. CDR3 DNA, as far as it was read: TGTGCCAGCAGCCGAGAGACTGGGGGATATGAACAGTAC.

Details on this clone: Gene names denote mouse genes. The read ends 1 residue early relative to the CDR3; the germline J gene fills the gap. The chain employs TRBV16 and TRBJ1-1, with D possibly matching TRBD1 (5 bases). The V end was cut by 6 bases, the J end by 3 bases, with 8 bases between. The CDR3 has 12 residues. Germline CDR1 and CDR2: SGHSA and FRNQAP. Here the CDR3 reads CASSHRYTEVFF. The CDR3 bases that were read are TGTGCAAGCAGTCACAGGTACACAGAAGTCTTC.

This clone has just a few counts. Mouse gene names and germline throughout. Coverage ceases 1 residue before the CDR3 finishes, and the germline J gene fills in the end. The chain joins TRBV4 to TRBJ2-1; 10 bases fit TRBD2. Germline-derived CDR1 and CDR2 are LGHDT and YNNKQL (reference sequence). The junction had 2 bases not matched to a gene; V was cut back by 5 bases and J by 1 base. CDR3 length: 15 residues. The covered CDR3 bases are TGTGCCAGCAGCCCGACTGGGGGGAACTATGCTGAGCAGTTC. The encoded protein is CASSPTGGNYAEQF. The CDR3, in full, reads CASSPTGGNYAEQFF.

This clone is labeled as medium-sized. These gene names are mouse names. The read ends 1 residue early relative to the CDR3; the germline J gene fills the gap. The rearrangement links TRBV29 to TRBJ1-5, with unresolved D. Germline values: CDR1 MSHET, CDR2 SYDVDS. The CDR3 has 13 residues. With 4 bases removed from V and 0 bases from J, the gap between germline ends came to 4 bases. CDR3 amino acids: CASSSHNNQAPLF. The sequenced CDR3 bases are TGTGCTAGCAGTTCCCATAACAACCAGGCTCCGCTT. Full variable domain (rest looked up from reference TRBV29 and TRBJ1-5): DMKVTQMPRYLIKRMGENVLLECGQDMSHETMYWYRQDPGLGLQLIYISYDVDSNSEGDIPKGYRVSRKKREHFSLILDSAKTNQTSVYFCASSSHNNQAPLFGEGTRLSVL.

Concerning this clone itself: Genes and germline come from the mouse. With the read ending 1 residue before the CDR3 end, the germline J gene is used to fill in that end. This sequence joins TRBV26 and TRBJ2-1, with 7 bases aligning to TRBD2. V shed 2 bases and J 3 bases; nucleotides not matched to a gene: 1. The germline V gene has CDR1 KGHPV and CDR2 FQNQEV (reference sequence). The CDR3 is 14 residues long. This CDR3 reads CASSLMGGYAEQFF. The sequenced part of the CDR3 DNA is TGTGCCAGCAGTCTGATGGGGGGCTATGCTGAGCAGTTC.

Notes on this clone: Germline and genes: mouse. Coverage ceases 1 residue before the CDR3 finishes, and the germline J gene fills in the end. This chain joins TRBV2 and TRBJ2-3, with TRBD2 matching 8 bases. V gave up 0 bases and J gave up 0 bases; unmatched junction bases: 5. Germline V gene data show CDR1 as LGHNA and CDR2 as YSYQKL. The CDR3 has 17 amino acids. The sequenced part of the CDR3 DNA is TGTGCCAGCAGCCAAGAGATCGGGGGGGGCAGTGCAGAAACGCTGTAT. Residues: CASSQEIGGGSAETLY. The complete CDR3 protein is CASSQEIGGGSAETLYF.

The sample holds a few counts of this clone. The genes are named according to mouse. The read terminates 1 residue ahead of where the CDR3 ends, so the germline J gene completes it. The chain joins TRBV24 to TRBJ2-3; D is ambiguous. Deletions cut 2 bases from V and 2 bases from J, with 5 bases between. The CDR3 has 13 amino acids. Looked up from germline, CDR1 is KGHTA and CDR2 is FRNEEI. The CDR3 here is CASSLGNAETLYF. The CDR3 bases that were read are TGTGCCAGCAGTCTGGGTAATGCAGAAACGCTGTAT.

Comment on this clone: Gene names are mouse gene names. The sequenced fragment ends 1 residue before the CDR3 boundary, so the rest is inferred from the germline J gene. The chain employs TRBV15 and TRBJ2-7; D remains unclear. The ends were cut back, 1 base at V and 4 bases at J, with 8 bases in the middle. The CDR3 consists of 13 residues. Germline assignment: CDR1 SGHND and CDR2 FRSKSL. The part of the CDR3 DNA that was read is TGTGCCAGCAGTTTAGAGGGCAATTATGAACAGTAC. Protein: CASSLEGNYEQY. The whole CDR3 is CASSLEGNYEQYF.

In the case of this clone: Gene names are mouse gene names. The DNA ends 1 residue before the CDR3 does, and the rest of the CDR3 is filled in from the germline J gene. The sample holds other DNA sequences that translate to the same CDR3. The chain joins TRBV26 to TRBJ2-3, with 7 bases matching TRBD1. This CDR3 is 14 amino acids long. Germline V gives CDR1 KGHPV, CDR2 FQNQEV (reference sequence). J gave up 1 base and V 2 bases, and 0 bases lay outside the gene matches. The CDR3 reads CASSLGQGAETLYF. CDR3 bases read: TGTGCCAGCAGTCTGGGACAGGGTGCAGAAACGCTGTAT.